A selection of T cell receptor beta chains follows, all from one sample in a study of PD-L1 blockade in urothelial cancer. Profiling relied on immunoSEQ multiplex PCR, and the TCRdb table lists in-frame clones only, not all of them. The table lists around 110,000 clones, around 89% of them singletons. Sequencing used PBMCs, obtained around atezolizumab (anti-PD-L1) treatment. The source of these receptors is a man aged 55 to 70 with urothelial cancer. Both conserved end residues are part of each CDR3. The D gene is left open where the match is weak. Expanded clones are given a class, and other clones once, few, many or no size at all.

CASSWDSSSGNTIYF	TGTGCCAGCAGTTGGGACAGCTCCTCTGGAAACACCATATATTTT	TRBD1	TRBV6-5	NA	TRBJ1-3
CASSRQGLDTEAFF	TGTGCCAGCAGCCGACAGGGGTTGGACACTGAAGCTTTCTTT	TRBD1	TRBV7-9	NA	TRBJ1-1
CASTIDPGNTEAFF	TGTGCCAGCACCATAGACCCGGGGAACACTGAAGCTTTCTTT	NA	TRBV9	NA	TRBJ1-1
CASSITRYGYTF	TGTGCCAGTAGTATAACTCGCTATGGCTACACCTTC	NA	TRBV19	NA	TRBJ1-2
CASSLGAPGNEQFF	TGTGCCAGCAGCTTAGGAGCCCCTGGAAATGAGCAGTTCTTC	NA	TRBV7-3	once	TRBJ2-1
CARKTGTTNTEAFF	TGTGCCAGAAAGACAGGGACGACGAACACTGAAGCTTTCTTT	TRBD1	TRBV30	NA	TRBJ1-1
CASSFGLAGWDTQYF	TGTGCCAGCAGTTTCGGACTAGCGGGGTGGGATACGCAGTATTTT	TRBD2	TRBV6-8	NA	TRBJ2-3
CARSVRQPQHF	TGTGCCAGGAGCGTCAGGCAGCCCCAGCATTTT	NA	TRBV14	NA	TRBJ1-5
CASSSEAGGDSEQFF	TGTGCCAGCAGCTCGGAAGCGGGAGGAGATAGTGAGCAGTTCTTC	TRBD2	TRBV11-2	NA	TRBJ2-1
CASRPTGSNQPQHF	TGTGCCAGCAGGCCGACAGGGAGCAATCAGCCCCAGCATTTT	TRBD1	TRBV28	NA	TRBJ1-5
CASSMDRVAGYTF	TGTGCCAGCAGCATGGACAGGGTGGCTGGCTACACCTTC	TRBD1	TRBV5-6	NA	TRBJ1-2
CASSPRLAGGADTQYF	TGTGCCAGCAGCCCTCGACTAGCGGGGGGGGCAGATACGCAGTATTTT	TRBD2	TRBV7-2	NA	TRBJ2-3
CASSPGGGNTIYF	TGTGCCAGCAGCCCTGGGGGGGGAAACACCATATATTTT	NA	TRBV6-5	NA	TRBJ1-3
CASPTNEETQYF	TGTGCCAGTCCCACTAATGAAGAGACCCAGTACTTC	NA	TRBV12-1	NA	TRBJ2-5
CASGRGTSGILGELFF	TGTGCTAGTGGTCGGGGCACTAGCGGGATTCTCGGGGAGCTGTTTTTT	TRBD2	TRBV12-5	NA	TRBJ2-2
CASSSEGSEQYF	TGCGCCAGCAGCTCCGAGGGAAGCGAGCAGTACTTC	NA	TRBV5-1	NA	TRBJ2-7
CASSNRGQETQYF	TGTGCCAGCAGCAACCGGGGCCAAGAGACCCAGTACTTC	NA	TRBV7-2	NA	TRBJ2-5
CASSHQGVNTEAFF	TGTGCCAGCAGCCACCAGGGGGTGAACACTGAAGCTTTCTTT	TRBD1	TRBV11-3	once	TRBJ1-1
CASSQARYQPQHF	TGCGCCAGCAGCCAGGCGAGGTATCAGCCCCAGCATTTT	NA	TRBV4-3	NA	TRBJ1-5
CASRVGYQPQHF	TGTGCCAGTAGGGTGGGCTATCAGCCCCAGCATTTT	NA	TRBV19	few	TRBJ1-5
CASSLGHNTDTQYF	TGTGCCAGCAGCTTAGGGCACAACACAGATACGCAGTATTTT	NA	TRBV7-2	NA	TRBJ2-3
CASRGFSGVGSYNEQFF	TGTGCCAGTAGAGGCTTTAGCGGGGTGGGTTCCTACAATGAGCAGTTCTTC	TRBD2	TRBV19	many	TRBJ2-1
CASIDRGKSNQPQHF	TGTGCCAGTATCGACAGGGGAAAGAGCAATCAGCCCCAGCATTTT	TRBD1	TRBV19	NA	TRBJ1-5
CASSLGLTTGSTDTQYF	TGTGCCAGCAGCTTAGGACTTACTACAGGTAGCACAGATACGCAGTATTTT	NA	TRBV11-3	NA	TRBJ2-3
CASSPIGPGELFF	TGCGCCAGCAGCCCCATCGGTCCCGGGGAGCTGTTTTTT	NA	TRBV5-1	NA	TRBJ2-2
CASSLRQGWLHEQFF	TGTGCCAGCAGTTTAAGGCAGGGGTGGTTGCATGAGCAGTTCTTC	NA	TRBV28	NA	TRBJ2-1